These T cell receptor beta chains were read from a single sample in a study of Tregs in tolerant kidney transplant recipients. Assay: immunoSEQ multiplex PCR; the TCRdb copy retains only in-frame clones and omits some. The sample consists of around 19,000 clones, roughly 80% of them appearing once. Sequenced material: Tregs from blood. The receptor source for this set is a human donor in good health. Each CDR3 is given with its conserved first and last residue. A D gene is named only where the DNA matches it firmly. Not every row has a clone size; where given, it reads once, few, many or a size class.

size: .; V: TRBV25-1; J: TRBJ2-2; D: .; DNA: TGTGCCAGCAGTGAATCCAGGGTGGGGAACACCGGGGAGCTGTTTTTT; CDR3: CASSESRVGNTGELFF
size: .; V: TRBV5-1; J: TRBJ2-7; D: TRBD1; DNA: TGCGCCAGCAGCTTTTGGACAGGGGGCGAGCAGTACTTC; CDR3: CASSFWTGGEQYF
size: .; V: TRBV5-1; J: TRBJ1-2; D: .; DNA: TGCGCCAGCAGCTTATTCAGGGGCCCTGCATCCTATGGCTACACCTTC; CDR3: CASSLFRGPASYGYTF
size: .; V: TRBV9; J: TRBJ2-5; D: .; DNA: TGTGCCAGCAGCCGGGACCCAGGCGAGACCCAGTACTTC; CDR3: CASSRDPGETQYF
size: once; V: TRBV5-1; J: TRBJ2-7; D: TRBD2; DNA: TGCGCCAGCACCCCTGGACTAGCGGACTCCTACGAGCAGTACTTC; CDR3: CASTPGLADSYEQYF
size: .; V: TRBV6-6; J: TRBJ2-3; D: TRBD1; DNA: TGTGCCAGCAAGGACAGGGCAGATACGCAGTATTTT; CDR3: CASKDRADTQYF
size: .; V: TRBV9; J: TRBJ1-2; D: .; DNA: TGTGCCAGCACCAGACAAGTCCCAAACTATGGCTACACCTTC; CDR3: CASTRQVPNYGYTF
size: .; V: TRBV9; J: TRBJ2-7; D: TRBD1; DNA: TGTGCCAGCAGCGTAGAGGGATTCGCGGACAGGGGCCACGAGCAGTACTTC; CDR3: CASSVEGFADRGHEQYF
size: .; V: TRBV19; J: TRBJ2-1; D: .; DNA: TGTGCCAGTAGTCGCAGGGGTCCTGGATACAATGAGCAGTTCTTC; CDR3: CASSRRGPGYNEQFF
size: once; V: TRBV2; J: TRBJ2-7; D: .; DNA: TGTGCCAGCAGTCGTGCCGCGATAGGGCAGTACTTC; CDR3: CASSRAAIGQYF
size: few; V: TRBV9; J: TRBJ2-3; D: .; DNA: TGTGCCAGCAGCGTAGATTTTTCTGAGACGCAGTATTTT; CDR3: CASSVDFSETQYF
size: few; V: TRBV7-3; J: TRBJ2-2; D: .; DNA: TGTGCCAGCAGCTTAACCAGGGGAGGAATCACCGGGGAGCTGTTTTTT; CDR3: CASSLTRGGITGELFF
size: .; V: TRBV6-1; J: TRBJ1-2; D: TRBD1; DNA: TGTGCCAGCAGTGCAGGGGGACAGACCTATGGCTACACCTTC; CDR3: CASSAGGQTYGYTF
size: .; V: TRBV28; J: TRBJ2-5; D: .; DNA: TGTGCCAGCAGAGGAGAGACCCAGTACTTC; CDR3: CASRGETQYF
size: .; V: TRBV2; J: TRBJ2-3; D: TRBD1; DNA: TGTGCCAGCAGTGCGGTGACAGGGTCTAATACGCAGTATTTT; CDR3: CASSAVTGSNTQYF
size: .; V: TRBV5-1; J: TRBJ2-4; D: TRBD2; DNA: TGCGCCAGCAGCTTGACTAGCGGGAGTGGAGTAGCCAAAAACATTCAGTACTTC; CDR3: CASSLTSGSGVAKNIQYF
size: .; V: TRBV2; J: TRBJ1-6; D: .; DNA: TGTGCCAGCAGTGATGTGGGTGCCAATTCACCCCTCCACTTT; CDR3: CASSDVGANSPLHF
size: .; V: TRBV5-1; J: TRBJ2-5; D: .; DNA: TGCGCCAGCAGCTTGGTACCAGGGGAAGAGACCCAGTACTTC; CDR3: CASSLVPGEETQYF
size: .; V: TRBV18; J: TRBJ2-4; D: TRBD2; DNA: TGTGCCAGCTCACGAGTTAGAGCGGGACTGGGGGAAAACATTCAGTACTTC; CDR3: CASSRVRAGLGENIQYF
size: few; V: TRBV4-1; J: TRBJ1-1; D: .; DNA: TGCGCCAGCAGCCAAGTGGTGAGGAACACTGAAGCTTTCTTT; CDR3: CASSQVVRNTEAFF
size: few; V: TRBV27; J: TRBJ2-3; D: .; DNA: TGTGCCAGCAGTTTAGGTGCGGTCGGCACAGATACGCAGTATTTT; CDR3: CASSLGAVGTDTQYF
size: .; V: TRBV19; J: TRBJ1-5; D: TRBD1; DNA: TGTGCCAGTAGTCTGGGACAGGGCAGAAATCAGCCCCAGCATTTT; CDR3: CASSLGQGRNQPQHF
size: .; V: TRBV18; J: TRBJ2-1; D: TRBD2; DNA: TGTGCCAGCTCACCATATAGCGGGGGTTACAATGAGCAGTTCTTC; CDR3: CASSPYSGGYNEQFF
size: .; V: TRBV2; J: TRBJ1-1; D: .; DNA: TGTGCCAGCGGGCGGAGGGAGAACACTGAAGCTTTCTTT; CDR3: CASGRRENTEAFF